The 26 T cell receptor beta chains given below trace back to one sample, sequenced in a study of T cell repertoires in cytomegalovirus infection. These TCRs' antigens remain unknown. Each CDR3 protein is one row after TCRdb ran MiXCR on the reads. The repertoire consists of about 480,000 distinct CDR3 sequences, with 30% to 40% occurring once and the leading ten covering about a sixth. The material sequenced was cultured PBMCs, taken from culture after CMV antigen stimulation. These receptors were taken from a human donor in good health (CMV status not recorded). Some clones in this sample may be carry-over from other donors' samples.

The J gene is TRBJ2-7, the V gene TRBV7-6, with a possible D match to TRBD1 (5 bases). CDR1 and CDR2 from the germline V gene are SGHVS and FNYEAQ. V shed 0 bases and J shed 4 bases, with 22 bases lying between them. The CDR3 runs to 18 residues. CDR3 protein: CASSLALIGRDSLYEQYV. The CDR3 nucleotides read TGTGCCAGCAGCTTAGCCCTAATTGGACGAGACAGCCTTTACGAGCAGTACGTC.

This chain joins TRBV7-9 and TRBJ2-1, with TRBD2 as a possible D gene (7 bases). Trimming stripped 1 base from V and 0 bases from J, with 22 bases between. Per germline, CDR1 SEHNR and CDR2 FQNEAQ (reference sequence). CDR3 length: 20 amino acids. In DNA form, the CDR3 reads TGTGCCAGCAGCTTAGAGGGGGGGGCATTTCCCCTAAGCTCCTACAATGAGCAGTTCTTC. Translation: CASSLEGGAFPLSSYNEQFF.

This clonotype was counted only a few times. The rearrangement links TRBV6-2 or TRBV6-3 to TRBJ2-3; 7 bases match TRBD2. Germline CDR1 reads MNHEY; CDR2 reads SVGEGT. Trimming at V came to 2 bases and at J to 6 bases, leaving 11 bases not matched to a gene. This CDR3 has 16 residues. The CDR3 loop reads CASSYRAGRLLDTQYF. The CDR3, as DNA: TGTGCCAGCAGTTACCGAGCGGGACGGCTACTGGATACGCAGTATTTT.

This clonotype was seen at least ten times. This chain connects TRBV7-2 to TRBJ2-7; TRBD2 matches 10 bases. Germline-derived CDR1 and CDR2 are SGHTA and FQGNSA. Trimming cost V 5 bases and J 6 bases; bases outside gene matches: 13. The CDR3 totals 16 residues. CDR3 nucleotide sequence: TGTGCCAGCAGCCCCCAATCTGGACTAGCGGAAGCCGAGCAGTACTTC. Translated: CASSPQSGLAEAEQYF. The complete variable domain, with remaining parts taken from reference TRBV7-2 and TRBJ2-7, reads GAGVSQSPSNKVTEKGKDVELRCDPISGHTALYWYRQSLGQGLEFLIYFQGNSAPDKSGLPSDRFSAERTGGSVSTLTIQRTQQEDSAVYLCASSPQSGLAEAEQYFGPGTRLTVT.

This clonotype showed up just a few times. The genes are TRBV12-3 or TRBV12-4 and TRBJ2-1, with a weak D call TRBD1 (5 bases). V lost 6 bases and J lost 5, with 8 bases in between. The CDR3 runs 12 residues. The CDR3 loop is CASRLGDNEQFF. In DNA form, the CDR3 reads TGTGCCAGCAGGCTAGGGGACAATGAGCAGTTCTTC.

The chain is built from TRBV18 and TRBJ2-5; the D is unclear. V was pared by 5 bases and J by 7 bases, with 14 bases between. This CDR3 comprises 13 residues. Germline CDR1 KGHSH, CDR2 LQKENI. CDR3 in amino acids: CASSSSDAWTQYF. The CDR3 DNA follows: TGTGCCAGCTCATCTTCGGACGCGTGGACCCAGTACTTC.

This chain links TRBV19 with TRBJ2-1, with 10 positions matching TRBD2. Germline trimming cut 7 bases from V and 3 bases from J; bases unmatched to any gene: 9. The CDR3 covers 16 residues. The germline CDR1 and CDR2 sequences are LNHDA and SQIVND (reference sequence). Here the CDR3 DNA reads TGTGCCAGTACAAAATGGAGCGGGGGGGTCTACAATGAGCAGTTCTTC. Its protein product is CASTKWSGGVYNEQFF.

Only a few counts were recorded for this clonotype. The V and J genes are TRBV19 and TRBJ1-6; D may be TRBD1 (5 bases). Germline-derived CDR1 and CDR2 are LNHDA and SQIVND (reference sequence). The CDR3 consists of 15 residues. Between the trimmed V and J ends, which lost 4 bases and 8 bases, there was a span of 15 bases. CDR3 coding DNA: TGTGCCAGTAGTAACGCAGGGTCTATGGATTCACCCCTCCACTTT. This translates into CASSNAGSMDSPLHF.

This clonotype was observed a few times. The rearrangement joins TRBV6-1 to TRBJ2-6; D gene ambiguous. The V and J ends lost 0 bases and 1 base respectively, with 4 bases between them. CDR1 and CDR2 (germline): MNHNS, SASEGT. The CDR3 length is 15 residues. The CDR3 here is CASSEAGSGANVLTF. CDR3 bases: TGTGCCAGCAGTGAAGCAGGGTCTGGGGCCAACGTCCTGACTTTC.

This clonotype was picked up many times. The V and J genes are TRBV7-2 and TRBJ2-1, with 10 bases fitting TRBD1. Germline CDR1 reads SGHTA; CDR2 reads FQGNSA. CDR3 length: 16 amino acids. V trimming: 3 bases; J trimming: 9 bases; junction bases outside the gene matches: 11. The CDR3 sequence is CASSLGTGAAAGEQFF. CDR3 DNA sequence: TGTGCCAGCAGCTTGGGGACAGGGGCCGCTGCGGGTGAGCAGTTCTTC.

This clonotype appeared a few times. V gene TRBV20-1 combines with J gene TRBJ1-2, with D possibly matching TRBD1 (6 bases). CDR1 is DFQATT and CDR2 is SNEGSKA in the germline V gene (reference sequence). V was cut by 3 bases and J by 8 bases, with 16 bases left in between. This CDR3 comprises 13 residues. The CDR3 here is CSASPRGRLGYTF. The CDR3 region has the DNA TGCAGTGCTAGCCCGAGGGGGAGGTTGGGCTACACCTTC.

This chain uses TRBV7-2 with TRBJ2-3; D gene ambiguous. Trimming took off 5 bases at V and 2 bases at J, with 14 bases between the two ends. Germline CDR1 and CDR2: SGHTA and FQGNSA. The CDR3 runs 15 residues. In nucleotides, the CDR3 is TGTACCAGCAGCCCTCCACCTTTAAACACAGATACGCAGTATTTT. Protein product: CTSSPPPLNTDTQYF.

V usage is TRBV5-1 and J usage is TRBJ2-5; the D gene is possibly TRBD2 (7 bases). V lost 4 bases and J lost 4, with 17 bases in between. Germline values: CDR1 SGHRS, CDR2 YFSETQ. CDR3 length: 15 amino acids. The CDR3 here is CASSPGDLAGETQYF. In nucleotides, the CDR3 is TGCGCCAGCAGCCCAGGGGACTTAGCGGGAGAGACCCAGTACTTC. Using reference TRBV5-1 and TRBJ2-5 for the parts outside the CDR3, the full variable domain is KAGVTQTPRYLIKTRGQQVTLSCSPISGHRSVSWYQQTPGQGLQFLFEYFSETQRNKGNFPGRFSGRQFSNSRSEMNVSTLELGDSALYLCASSPGDLAGETQYFGPGTRLLVL.

This chain links TRBV9 with TRBJ2-1, with D possibly TRBD2 on 5 matching bases. Germline loops: CDR1 SGDLS, CDR2 YYNGEE. Trimming took off 0 bases at V and 9 bases at J, with 16 bases between the two ends. The CDR3 covers 15 residues. In DNA, the CDR3 is TGTGCCAGCAGCGTAGGGTCCGGGATGAGTGGTGAGCAGTTCTTC. Amino acids: CASSVGSGMSGEQFF.

This chain uses TRBV28 with TRBJ1-5; D is undetermined. The length of the CDR3 is 12 residues. Germline CDR1 is MDHEN and CDR2 is SYDVKM. V lost 8 bases and J lost 6, with 11 bases in between. The CDR3 loop reads CASWGVTQPQHF. In DNA form, the CDR3 reads TGTGCCAGCTGGGGAGTAACTCAGCCCCAGCATTTT.

The chain couples TRBV7-2 to TRBJ2-1; 8 nucleotides line up with TRBD2. The J segment lost 8 bases and the V segment lost 1 base, leaving 7 bases of the junction unmatched. Germline values: CDR1 SGHTA, CDR2 FQGNSA. The CDR3 covers 15 residues. CDR3: CASSLDQREIDEQFF. The DNA of the CDR3 is TGTGCCAGCAGCTTAGATCAGCGGGAGATCGATGAGCAGTTCTTC.

This clonotype was detected only a few times. CDR3 sequence: CASSLRDYSNEQFF. DNA of the CDR3: TGTGCCAGCAGCTTGCGTGACTATTCCAATGAGCAGTTCTTC. The J gene is TRBJ2-1, the V gene TRBV5-4; D might be TRBD2 (5 bases). From germline, CDR1 is SGHNT and CDR2 YYREEE (reference sequence). V lost 1 base, J lost 6 bases, and 11 bases lay in between. The CDR3 spans 14 residues.

This clonotype was seen ten or more times. The V gene is TRBV6-1, the J gene TRBJ2-5; D is uncertain. The CDR3 extends over 14 amino acids. Trimming removed 2 bases at V and 0 bases at J, with 7 bases between. The germline gives CDR1 MNHNS, CDR2 SASEGT. DNA for the CDR3: TGTGCCAGCAGTGAACTGGGGTACCAAGAGACCCAGTACTTC. It specifies CASSELGYQETQYF.

A few counts support this clonotype. The rearrangement joins TRBV7-3 to TRBJ2-3, with 8 nucleotides matching TRBD2. This CDR3 has 14 amino acids. In germline, CDR1 is SGHTA, CDR2 FQGTGA. The trim removed 0 bases at V and 8 bases at J, leaving 4 bases unmatched. The CDR3 DNA is TGTGCCAGCAGCTTAACGCGGGAGGCGGGTACGCAGTATTTT. This encodes CASSLTREAGTQYF.

This clonotype was seen just once. The chain employs TRBV7-2 and TRBJ2-1; the D gene is possibly TRBD2 (6 bases). The V end was cut by 4 bases, the J end by 6 bases, with 13 bases between. This CDR3 contains 14 residues. In germline, CDR1 is SGHTA, CDR2 FQGNSA. The CDR3 loop reads CASSYSGVGNEQFF. CDR3 sequence (DNA): TGTGCCAGCAGCTACTCGGGAGTAGGCAATGAGCAGTTCTTC.

Worth noting for this clonotype: Possible read error: a much larger clone is one base away. The rearrangement joins TRBV7-2 to TRBJ2-5, with 14 bases aligning to TRBD2. The CDR3 has 15 residues. Germline V gene data show CDR1 as SGHTA and CDR2 as FQGNSA. For the CDR3, the DNA is TGTGCCAGGAGCTGGACCGGGACTAGCGGGGGGACCCAGTACTTC. As protein: CARSWTGTSGGTQYF.

This clonotype was observed a handful of times. The V call is TRBV7-9, the J call TRBJ2-1, with 10 bases identical to TRBD2. V lost 1 base, J lost 15 bases, and 6 bases stayed unmatched. The CDR3 length is 13 residues. Germline V gene sequence: CDR1 SEHNR, CDR2 FQNEAQ (reference sequence). The CDR3 bases are TGTGCCAGCAGCTTAGAGGTTAGCGGGAGGCCGTTCTTC. This translates into CASSLEVSGRPFF.

The J gene is TRBJ2-7, the V gene TRBV28, with D possibly called TRBD1 or TRBD2 (5 bases each). Germline lookup yields CDR1 MDHEN and CDR2 SYDVKM. With 6 bases removed from V and 2 bases from J, the gap between germline ends came to 17 bases. The CDR3 is 15 residues long. The CDR3 sequence is CASSPPGTRTYEQYF. The CDR3 bases are TGTGCCAGCAGCCCTCCAGGGACGAGGACCTACGAGCAGTACTTC.

This chain uses TRBV29-1 with TRBJ2-2, with D unclear. The CDR3 extends over 11 amino acids. V shed 4 bases and J shed 4 bases, with 4 bases lying between them. CDR1 is SQVTM, CDR2 ANQGSEA, per germline. The CDR3 spells CSVGITGELFF. CDR3 in DNA: TGCAGCGTTGGTATCACCGGGGAGCTGTTTTTT.

The CDR3 loop reads CATSRDVTSGEKLFF. The CDR3 DNA follows: TGTGCCACCAGCAGAGATGTGACTTCGGGGGAAAAACTGTTTTTT. The chain recombines TRBV15 with TRBJ1-4, with D unclear. CDR1 is LNHNV and CDR2 is YYDKDF in the germline V gene (reference sequence). CDR3 length: 15 residues. Trimming left V 0 bases short and J 8 bases short, with 13 bases between.

This clonotype has more than one count but fewer than ten. At one end, the junction sequence differs from germline, possibly due to a read error. The J gene is TRBJ2-1, the V gene TRBV7-7, with TRBD1 matching 10 bases. The CDR3 length is 14 residues. The germline V gene encodes CDR1 SSHAT and CDR2 FNYEAQ (reference sequence). CDR3 in amino acids: CASSRGQGNGEQFF. In DNA form, the CDR3 reads TGTGCTAGCAGCCGGGGACAGGGGAACGGTGAGCAGTTCTTC.